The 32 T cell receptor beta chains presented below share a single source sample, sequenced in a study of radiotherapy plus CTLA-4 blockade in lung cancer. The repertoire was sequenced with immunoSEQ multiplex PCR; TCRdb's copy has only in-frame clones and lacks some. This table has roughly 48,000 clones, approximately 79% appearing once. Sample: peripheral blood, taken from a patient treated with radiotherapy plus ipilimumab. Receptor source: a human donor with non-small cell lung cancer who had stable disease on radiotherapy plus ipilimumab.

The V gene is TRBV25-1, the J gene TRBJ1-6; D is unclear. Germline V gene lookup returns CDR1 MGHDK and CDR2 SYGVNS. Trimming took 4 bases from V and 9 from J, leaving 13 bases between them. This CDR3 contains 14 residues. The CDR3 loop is CASSVSGKASPLHF. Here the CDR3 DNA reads TGTGCCAGCAGTGTTTCGGGGAAAGCTTCACCCCTCCACTTT. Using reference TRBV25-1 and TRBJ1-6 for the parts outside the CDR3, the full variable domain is EADIYQTPRYLVIGTGKKITLECSQTMGHDKMYWYQQDPGMELHLIHYSYGVNSTEKGDLSSESTVSRIRTEHFPLTLESARPSHTSQYLCASSVSGKASPLHFGNGTRLTVT.

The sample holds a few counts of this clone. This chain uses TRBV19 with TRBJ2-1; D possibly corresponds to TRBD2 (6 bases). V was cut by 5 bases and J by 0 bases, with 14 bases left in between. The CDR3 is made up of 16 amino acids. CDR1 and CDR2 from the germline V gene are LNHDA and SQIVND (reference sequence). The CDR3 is CASSWPSESSYNEQFF. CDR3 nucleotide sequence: TGTGCCAGTAGTTGGCCTAGCGAGAGCTCCTACAATGAGCAGTTCTTC.

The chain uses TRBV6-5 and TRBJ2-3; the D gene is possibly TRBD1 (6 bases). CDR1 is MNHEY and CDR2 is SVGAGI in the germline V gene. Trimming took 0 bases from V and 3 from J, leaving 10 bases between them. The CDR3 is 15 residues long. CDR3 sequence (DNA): TGTGCCAGCAGTTACTCGAGACAGGCTACAGATACGCAGTATTTT. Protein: CASSYSRQATDTQYF.

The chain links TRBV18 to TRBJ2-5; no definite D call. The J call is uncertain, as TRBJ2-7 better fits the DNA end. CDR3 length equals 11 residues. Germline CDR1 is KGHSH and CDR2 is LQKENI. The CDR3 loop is CASSDKYEQYF. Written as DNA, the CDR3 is TGTGCCAGCTCAGATAAATACGAGCAGTACTTC.

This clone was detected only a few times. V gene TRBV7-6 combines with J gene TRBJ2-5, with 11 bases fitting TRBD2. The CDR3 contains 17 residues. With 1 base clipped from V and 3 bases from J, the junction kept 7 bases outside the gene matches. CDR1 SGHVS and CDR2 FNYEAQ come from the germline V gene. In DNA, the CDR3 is TGTGCCAGCAGCTTAGTGGTAGCGGGGGGGCTCGAAGAGACCCAGTACTTC. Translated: CASSLVVAGGLEETQYF.

CDR3 nucleotides: TGTGCCAGCAGGCAAGCTCTAGCGGGGGGGACCAATGAGCAGTTCTTC. It is translated as CASRQALAGGTNEQFF. V gene TRBV27 combines with J gene TRBJ2-1; 12 positions match TRBD2. Germline-derived CDR1 and CDR2 are MNHEY and SMNVEV (reference sequence). This CDR3 is built from 16 residues. The junction had 9 bases not matched to a gene; V was cut back by 6 bases and J by 6 bases.

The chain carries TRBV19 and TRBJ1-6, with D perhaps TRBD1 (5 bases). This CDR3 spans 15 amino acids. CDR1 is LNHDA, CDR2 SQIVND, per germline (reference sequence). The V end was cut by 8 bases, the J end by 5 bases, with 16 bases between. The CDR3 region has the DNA TGTGCCAGTCGAGAACCGGGACGGGATAATTCACCCCTCCACTTT. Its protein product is CASREPGRDNSPLHF.

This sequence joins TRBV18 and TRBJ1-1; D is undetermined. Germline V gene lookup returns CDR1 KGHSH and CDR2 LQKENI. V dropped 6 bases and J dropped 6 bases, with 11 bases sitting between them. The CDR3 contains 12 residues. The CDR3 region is CASSGGNPEAFF. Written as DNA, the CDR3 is TGTGCCAGCTCGGGAGGAAACCCTGAAGCTTTCTTT.

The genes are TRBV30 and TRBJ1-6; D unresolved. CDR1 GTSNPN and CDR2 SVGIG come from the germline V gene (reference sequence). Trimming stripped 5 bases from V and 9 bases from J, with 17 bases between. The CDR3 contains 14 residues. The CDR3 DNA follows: TGTGCCTGGGTTAAGGGAGCGGTAGCTTCACCCCTCCACTTT. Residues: CAWVKGAVASPLHF.

CDR3 amino acids: CASSTWTPGQGQPQHF. In DNA form, the CDR3 reads TGTGCCAGCAGTACCTGGACGCCGGGACAGGGTCAGCCCCAGCATTTT. The chain uses TRBV27 and TRBJ1-5; 9 bases match TRBD1. From germline, CDR1 is MNHEY and CDR2 SMNVEV (reference sequence). The CDR3 runs 16 residues. With 5 bases clipped from V and 6 bases from J, the junction kept 11 bases outside the gene matches.

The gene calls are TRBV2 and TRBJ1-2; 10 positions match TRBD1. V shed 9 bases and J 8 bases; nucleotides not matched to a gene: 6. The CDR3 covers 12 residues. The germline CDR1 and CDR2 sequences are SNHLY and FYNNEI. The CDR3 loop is CASRQGAQGYTF. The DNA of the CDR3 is TGTGCCAGTCGACAGGGGGCGCAGGGCTACACCTTC.

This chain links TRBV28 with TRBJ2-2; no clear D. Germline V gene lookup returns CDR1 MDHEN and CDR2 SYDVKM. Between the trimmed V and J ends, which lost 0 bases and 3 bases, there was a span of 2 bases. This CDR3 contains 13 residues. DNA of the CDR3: TGTGCCAGCAGTTTATGGCACACCGGGGAGCTGTTTTTT. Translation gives CASSLWHTGELFF.

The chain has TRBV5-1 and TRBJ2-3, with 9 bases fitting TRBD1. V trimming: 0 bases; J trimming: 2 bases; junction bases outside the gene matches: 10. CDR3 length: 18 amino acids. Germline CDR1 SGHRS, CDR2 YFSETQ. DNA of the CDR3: TGCGCCAGCAGCTTGGAACCCTCCCGGGACAGGGACACAGATACGCAGTATTTT. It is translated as CASSLEPSRDRDTDTQYF.

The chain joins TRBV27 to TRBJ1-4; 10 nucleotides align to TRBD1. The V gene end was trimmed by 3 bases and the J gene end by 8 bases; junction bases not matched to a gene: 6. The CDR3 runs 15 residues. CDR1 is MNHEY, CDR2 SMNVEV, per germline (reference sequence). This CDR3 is CASSFLGTGEEKLFF. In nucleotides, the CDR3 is TGTGCCAGCAGTTTCCTTGGGACAGGGGAGGAAAAACTGTTTTTT.

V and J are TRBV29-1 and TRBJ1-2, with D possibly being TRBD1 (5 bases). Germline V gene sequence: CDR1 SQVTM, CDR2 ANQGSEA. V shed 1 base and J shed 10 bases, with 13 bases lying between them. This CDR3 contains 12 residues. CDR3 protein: CSVEVGLVIYTF. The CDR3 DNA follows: TGCAGCGTTGAAGTGGGGCTTGTAATCTACACCTTC.

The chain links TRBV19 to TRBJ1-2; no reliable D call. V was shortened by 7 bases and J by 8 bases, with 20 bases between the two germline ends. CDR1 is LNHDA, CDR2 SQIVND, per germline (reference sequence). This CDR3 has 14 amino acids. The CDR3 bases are TGTGCCAGTAAGCCGGAGGCAGCCCATCCAGGCTACACCTTC. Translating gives CASKPEAAHPGYTF.

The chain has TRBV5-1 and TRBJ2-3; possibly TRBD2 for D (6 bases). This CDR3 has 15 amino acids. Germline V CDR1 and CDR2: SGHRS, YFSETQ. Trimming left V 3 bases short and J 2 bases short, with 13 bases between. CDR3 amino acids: CASSSGLTFTDTQYF. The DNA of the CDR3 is TGCGCCAGCAGCTCCGGACTAACCTTCACAGATACGCAGTATTTT.

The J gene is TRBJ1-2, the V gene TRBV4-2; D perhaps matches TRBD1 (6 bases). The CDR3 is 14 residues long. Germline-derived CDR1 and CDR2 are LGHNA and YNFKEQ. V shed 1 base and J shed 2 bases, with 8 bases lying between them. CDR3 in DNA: TGTGCCAGCAGCCAAGGGGGGCTCAACTATGGCTACACCTTC. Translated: CASSQGGLNYGYTF.

The CDR3 loop is CASSLTEGSNEQYF. DNA of the CDR3: TGTGCCAGCAGCTTGACTGAGGGATCTAACGAGCAGTACTTC. The chain employs TRBV11-2 and TRBJ2-7, with D maybe TRBD2 (5 bases). Germline lookup yields CDR1 SGHAT and CDR2 FQNNGV. Trimming removed 3 bases from V and 5 bases from J, with 14 bases in between. The CDR3 totals 14 residues.

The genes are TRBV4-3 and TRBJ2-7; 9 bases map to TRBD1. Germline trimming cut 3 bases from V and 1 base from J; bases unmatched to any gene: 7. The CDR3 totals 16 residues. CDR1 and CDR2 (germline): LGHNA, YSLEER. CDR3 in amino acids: CASSQGSGTGSYEQYF. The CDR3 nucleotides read TGCGCCAGCAGCCAGGGATCCGGGACAGGGTCCTACGAGCAGTACTTC.

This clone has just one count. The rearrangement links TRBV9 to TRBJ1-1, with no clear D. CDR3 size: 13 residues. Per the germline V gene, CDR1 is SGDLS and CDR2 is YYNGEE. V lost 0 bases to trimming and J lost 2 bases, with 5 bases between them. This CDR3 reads CASSVERNTEAFF. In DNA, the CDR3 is TGTGCCAGCAGCGTAGAACGAAACACTGAAGCTTTCTTT.

The CDR3 DNA sequence: TGTGCCAGCAGCGAGCAGGGGTTTGGTGAAGCTTTCTTT. It codes for CASSEQGFGEAFF. The chain has TRBV9 and TRBJ1-1; D is perhaps TRBD1 (6 bases). This CDR3 spans 13 amino acids. V gave up 3 bases and J gave up 7 bases, with 13 bases separating them. The germline CDR1 and CDR2 sequences are SGDLS and YYNGEE.

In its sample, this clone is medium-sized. This chain's CDR3 is CASSFNRPTDTQYF. In nucleotides, the CDR3 is TGTGCCAGCAGTTTTAACAGGCCCACAGATACGCAGTATTTT. The chain carries TRBV27 and TRBJ2-3, with D maybe TRBD1 (5 bases). The germline V gene has CDR1 MNHEY and CDR2 SMNVEV (reference sequence). The CDR3 contains 14 residues. The V end was cut by 3 bases, the J end by 2 bases, with 9 bases between.

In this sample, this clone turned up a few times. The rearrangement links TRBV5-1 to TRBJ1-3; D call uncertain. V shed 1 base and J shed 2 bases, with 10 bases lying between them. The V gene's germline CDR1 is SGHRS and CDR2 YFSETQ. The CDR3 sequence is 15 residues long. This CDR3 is CASSLIGLTGNTIYF. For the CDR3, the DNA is TGCGCCAGCAGCTTGATAGGGTTGACTGGAAACACCATATATTTT.

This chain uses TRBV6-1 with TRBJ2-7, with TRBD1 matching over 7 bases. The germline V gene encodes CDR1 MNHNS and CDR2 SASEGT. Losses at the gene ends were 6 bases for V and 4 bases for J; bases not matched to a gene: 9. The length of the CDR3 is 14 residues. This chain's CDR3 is CASSPYGQEYEQYV. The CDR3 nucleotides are TGTGCCAGCAGCCCTTACGGACAGGAATACGAGCAGTACGTC.

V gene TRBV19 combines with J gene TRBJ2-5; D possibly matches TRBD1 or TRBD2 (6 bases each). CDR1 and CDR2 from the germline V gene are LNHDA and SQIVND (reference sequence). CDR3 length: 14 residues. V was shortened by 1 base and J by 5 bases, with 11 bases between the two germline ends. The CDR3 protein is CASSIGGAGETQYF. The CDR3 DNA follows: TGTGCCAGTAGTATAGGGGGGGCTGGGGAGACCCAGTACTTC. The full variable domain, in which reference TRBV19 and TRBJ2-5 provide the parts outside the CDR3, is DGGITQSPKYLFRKEGQNVTLSCEQNLNHDAMYWYRQDPGQGLRLIYYSQIVNDFQKGDIAEGYSVSREKKESFPLTVTSAQKNPTAFYLCASSIGGAGETQYFGPGTRLLVL.

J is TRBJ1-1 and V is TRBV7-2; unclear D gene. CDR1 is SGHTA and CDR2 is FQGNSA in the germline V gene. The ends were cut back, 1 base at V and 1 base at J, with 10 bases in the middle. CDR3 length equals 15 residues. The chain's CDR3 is CASSLGSGGNTEAFF. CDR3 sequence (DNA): TGTGCCAGCAGCTTAGGGTCCGGCGGGAACACTGAAGCTTTCTTT.

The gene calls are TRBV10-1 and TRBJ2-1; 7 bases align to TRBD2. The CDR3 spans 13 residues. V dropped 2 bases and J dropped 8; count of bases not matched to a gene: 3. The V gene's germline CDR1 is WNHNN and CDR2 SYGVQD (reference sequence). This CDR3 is CASSERGGDEQFF. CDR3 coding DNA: TGCGCCAGCAGTGAGCGGGGAGGGGATGAGCAGTTCTTC.

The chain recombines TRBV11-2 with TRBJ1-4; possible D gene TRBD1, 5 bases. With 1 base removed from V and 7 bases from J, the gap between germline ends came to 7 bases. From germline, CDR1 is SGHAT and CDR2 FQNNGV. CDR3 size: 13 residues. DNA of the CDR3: TGTGCCAGCAGCTTAGGGAGGGGTGAAAAACTGTTTTTT. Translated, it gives CASSLGRGEKLFF.

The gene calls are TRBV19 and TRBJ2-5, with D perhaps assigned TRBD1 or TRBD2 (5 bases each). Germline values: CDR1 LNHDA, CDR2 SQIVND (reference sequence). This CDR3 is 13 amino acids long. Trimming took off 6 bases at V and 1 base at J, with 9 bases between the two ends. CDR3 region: CASRGTVQETQYF. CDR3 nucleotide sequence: TGTGCCAGTAGGGGGACGGTCCAAGAGACCCAGTACTTC.

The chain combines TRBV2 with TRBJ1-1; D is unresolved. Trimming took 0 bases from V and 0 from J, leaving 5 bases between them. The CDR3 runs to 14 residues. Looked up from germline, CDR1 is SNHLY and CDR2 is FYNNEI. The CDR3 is CASSEAALNTEAFF. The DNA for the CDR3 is TGTGCCAGCAGTGAAGCGGCCTTGAACACTGAAGCTTTCTTT.

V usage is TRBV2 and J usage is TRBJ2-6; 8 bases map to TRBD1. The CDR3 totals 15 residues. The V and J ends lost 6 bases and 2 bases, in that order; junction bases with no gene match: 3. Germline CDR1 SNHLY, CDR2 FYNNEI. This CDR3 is CASRETGAGANVLTF. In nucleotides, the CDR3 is TGTGCCAGCAGGGAGACAGGGGCTGGGGCCAACGTCCTGACTTTC.